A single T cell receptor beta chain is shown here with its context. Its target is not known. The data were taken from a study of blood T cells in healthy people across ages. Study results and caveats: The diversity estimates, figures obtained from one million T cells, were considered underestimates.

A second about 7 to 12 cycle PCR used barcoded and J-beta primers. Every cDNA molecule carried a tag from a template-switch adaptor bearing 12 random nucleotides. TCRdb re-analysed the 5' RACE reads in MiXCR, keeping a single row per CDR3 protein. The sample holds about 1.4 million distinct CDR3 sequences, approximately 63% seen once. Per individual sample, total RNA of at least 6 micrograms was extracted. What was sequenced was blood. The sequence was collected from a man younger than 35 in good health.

This CDR3 is CASSLSVTDTKPQHF. In DNA, the CDR3 is TGTGCCAGCAGCTTAAGTGTTACGGATACCAAGCCCCAGCATTTT. The V gene is TRBV7-2, the J gene TRBJ1-5; D not resolved. The CDR3 is 15 amino acids. Germline-derived CDR1 and CDR2 are SGHTA and FQGNSA. Trimming left V 2 bases short and J 8 bases short, with 16 bases between.